This T cell receptor (beta chain) was found in a study of T cells after yellow fever vaccination. Study-level points and caveats: Booster sampling recovered most clones from primary vaccination (roughly 97% CD4, approximately 90% CD8). FACS-sorted repertoires might harbor abundant contaminating clonotypes from the bulk population.

Trimming removed 1 base from V and 8 bases from J, with 18 bases in between. Germline-derived CDR1 and CDR2 are SGHDN and FVKESK. This CDR3 contains 16 residues. TCRdb processed the 5' RACE reads anew with MiXCR; each CDR3 protein has one entry. The table lists some 350,000 distinct CDR3 sequences, about 6.2% of them singletons. This clonotype was found many times. Antigen: not known. The source of this sequence is a man aged 25 to 40 who received the YFV17D yellow fever vaccine. This specimen consisted of PBMCs, obtained 5 days after the yellow fever booster vaccination. The chain links TRBV14 to TRBJ2-1; no firm D call. Here the CDR3 reads CASSQGGRGKVDEQFF. In DNA form, the CDR3 reads TGTGCCAGCAGCCAAGGAGGTAGAGGAAAGGTGGATGAGCAGTTCTTC.